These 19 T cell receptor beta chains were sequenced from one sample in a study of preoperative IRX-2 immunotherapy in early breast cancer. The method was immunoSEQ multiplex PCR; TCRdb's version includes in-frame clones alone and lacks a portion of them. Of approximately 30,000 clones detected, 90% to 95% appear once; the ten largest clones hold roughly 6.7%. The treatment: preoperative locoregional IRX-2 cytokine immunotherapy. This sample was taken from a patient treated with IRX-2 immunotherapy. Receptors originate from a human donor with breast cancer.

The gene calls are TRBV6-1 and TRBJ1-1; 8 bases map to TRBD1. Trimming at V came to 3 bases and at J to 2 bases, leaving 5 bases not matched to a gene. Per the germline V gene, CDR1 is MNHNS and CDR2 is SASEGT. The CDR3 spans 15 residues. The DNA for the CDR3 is TGTGCCAGCAGTGAGGAAGGACAGGGAAACACTGAAGCTTTCTTT. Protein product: CASSEEGQGNTEAFF.

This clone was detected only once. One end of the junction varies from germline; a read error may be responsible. The CDR3 sequence is CASRVGWDGGYGYTF. The CDR3 DNA reads TGTGCCAGCAGAGTAGGGTGGGACGGCGGCTATGGCTACACCTTC. The V call is TRBV9, the J call TRBJ1-2; D is possibly TRBD1 (5 bases). The CDR3 runs to 15 residues. Germline-derived CDR1 and CDR2 are SGDLS and YYNGEE.

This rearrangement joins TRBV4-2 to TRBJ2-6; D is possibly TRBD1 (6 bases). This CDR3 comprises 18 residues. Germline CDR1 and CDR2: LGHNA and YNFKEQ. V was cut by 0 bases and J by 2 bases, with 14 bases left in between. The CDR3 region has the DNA TGTGCCAGCAGCCAAGATGGGATCCGGACAGCTGGGGCCAACGTCCTGACTTTC. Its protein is CASSQDGIRTAGANVLTF.

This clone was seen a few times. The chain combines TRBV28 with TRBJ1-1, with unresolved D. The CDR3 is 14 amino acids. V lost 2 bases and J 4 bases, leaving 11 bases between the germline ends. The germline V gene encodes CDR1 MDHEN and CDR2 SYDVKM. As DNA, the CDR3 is TGTGCCAGCAGTTTACGGCCCGGCGGCACTGAAGCTTTCTTT. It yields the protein CASSLRPGGTEAFF.

The CDR3 region has the DNA TGTGCCAGCAGGCCGGGACAGGGAGGCCACGAGCAGTACTTC. The encoded protein is CASRPGQGGHEQYF. The chain is built from TRBV28 and TRBJ2-7; 9 nucleotides match TRBD1. CDR1 is MDHEN and CDR2 is SYDVKM in the germline V gene. V was clipped by 6 bases and J by 5 bases; unmatched bases: 8. This CDR3 is 14 amino acids long.

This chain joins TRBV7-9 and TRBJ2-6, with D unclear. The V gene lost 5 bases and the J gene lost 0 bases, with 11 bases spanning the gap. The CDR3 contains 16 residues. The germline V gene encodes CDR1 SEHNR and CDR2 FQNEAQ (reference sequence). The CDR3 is CASSQDGDSGANVLTF. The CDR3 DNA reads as TGTGCCAGCAGCCAAGATGGGGACTCTGGGGCCAACGTCCTGACTTTC.

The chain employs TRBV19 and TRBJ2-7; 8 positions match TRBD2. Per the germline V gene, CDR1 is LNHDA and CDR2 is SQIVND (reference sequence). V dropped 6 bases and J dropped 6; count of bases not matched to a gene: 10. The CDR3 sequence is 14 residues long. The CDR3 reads CASSPGRGASEQYF. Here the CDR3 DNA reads TGTGCCAGTAGCCCTGGGCGGGGGGCGAGCGAGCAGTACTTC.

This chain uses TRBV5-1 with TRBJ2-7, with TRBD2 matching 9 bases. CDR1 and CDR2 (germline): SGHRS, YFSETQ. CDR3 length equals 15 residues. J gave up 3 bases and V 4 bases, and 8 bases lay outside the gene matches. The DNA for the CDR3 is TGCGCCAGCAGCCCGAGGGCGGGGGGGGACTACGAGCAGTACTTC. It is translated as CASSPRAGGDYEQYF.

The chain's CDR3 is CASSLDAGNTEAFF. Written as DNA, the CDR3 is TGTGCCAGCAGCTTAGATGCAGGGAACACTGAAGCTTTCTTT. The chain combines TRBV11-3 with TRBJ1-1; no firm D call. CDR1 SGHNT and CDR2 YENEEA come from the germline V gene. Trimming pared 0 bases from V and 1 base from J, leaving 6 bases between. This CDR3 is 14 amino acids long.

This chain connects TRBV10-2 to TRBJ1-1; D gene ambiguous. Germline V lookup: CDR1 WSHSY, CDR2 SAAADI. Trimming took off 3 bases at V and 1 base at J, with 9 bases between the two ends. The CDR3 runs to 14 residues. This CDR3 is CASSDSRENTEAFF. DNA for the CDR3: TGCGCCAGCAGTGACTCGCGGGAGAACACTGAAGCTTTCTTT.

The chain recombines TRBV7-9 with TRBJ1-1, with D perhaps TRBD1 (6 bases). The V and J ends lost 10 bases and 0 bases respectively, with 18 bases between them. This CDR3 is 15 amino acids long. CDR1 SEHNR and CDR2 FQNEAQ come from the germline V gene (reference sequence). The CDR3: CATKRRDTLNTEAFF. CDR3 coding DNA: TGTGCCACCAAAAGGAGGGACACCCTGAACACTGAAGCTTTCTTT. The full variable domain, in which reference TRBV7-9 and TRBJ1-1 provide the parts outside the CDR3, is DTGVSQNPRHKITKRGQNVTFRCDPISEHNRLYWYRQTLGQGPEFLTYFQNEAQLEKSRLLSDRFSAERPKGSFSTLEIQRTEQGDSAMYLCATKRRDTLNTEAFFGQGTRLTVV.

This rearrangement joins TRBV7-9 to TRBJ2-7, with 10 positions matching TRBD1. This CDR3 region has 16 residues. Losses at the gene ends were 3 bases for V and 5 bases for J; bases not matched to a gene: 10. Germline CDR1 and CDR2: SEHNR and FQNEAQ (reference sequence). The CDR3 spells CASSLGPGTGVHEQYF. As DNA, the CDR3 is TGTGCCAGCAGCTTGGGCCCCGGGACAGGGGTGCACGAGCAGTACTTC.

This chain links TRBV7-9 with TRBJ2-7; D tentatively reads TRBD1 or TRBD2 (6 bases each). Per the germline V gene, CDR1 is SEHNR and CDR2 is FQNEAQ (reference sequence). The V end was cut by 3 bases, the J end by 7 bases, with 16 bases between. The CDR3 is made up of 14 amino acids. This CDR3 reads CASSLPVGAGEQYF. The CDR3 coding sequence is TGTGCCAGCAGCTTGCCTGTGGGGGCGGGGGAGCAGTACTTC.

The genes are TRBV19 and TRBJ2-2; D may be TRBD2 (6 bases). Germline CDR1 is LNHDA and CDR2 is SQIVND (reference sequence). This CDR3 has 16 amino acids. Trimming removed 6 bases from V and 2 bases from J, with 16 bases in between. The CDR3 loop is CASSHYRDLNTGELFF. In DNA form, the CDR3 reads TGTGCCAGTAGCCATTACCGGGACTTAAACACCGGGGAGCTGTTTTTT.

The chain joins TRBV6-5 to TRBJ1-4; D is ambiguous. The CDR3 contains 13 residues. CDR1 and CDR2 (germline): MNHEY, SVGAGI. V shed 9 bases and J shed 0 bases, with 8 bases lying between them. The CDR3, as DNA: TGTGCCAGTGCTTGGTCAACTAATGAAAAACTGTTTTTT. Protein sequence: CASAWSTNEKLFF.

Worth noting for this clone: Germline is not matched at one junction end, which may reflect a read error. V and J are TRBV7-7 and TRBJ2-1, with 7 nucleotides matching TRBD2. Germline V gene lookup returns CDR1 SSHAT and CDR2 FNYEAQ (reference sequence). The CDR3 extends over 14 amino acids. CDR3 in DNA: TGTGCTAGCAGCTTAAGTGGCGGGGGAAGCGAGCAGTTCTTC. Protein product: CASSLSGGGSEQFF.

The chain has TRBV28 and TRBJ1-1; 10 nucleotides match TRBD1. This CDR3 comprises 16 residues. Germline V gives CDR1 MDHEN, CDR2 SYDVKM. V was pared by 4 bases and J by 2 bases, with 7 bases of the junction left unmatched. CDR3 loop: CASSSGTGAGNTEAFF. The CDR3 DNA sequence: TGTGCCAGCAGTTCTGGGACAGGGGCGGGAAACACTGAAGCTTTCTTT. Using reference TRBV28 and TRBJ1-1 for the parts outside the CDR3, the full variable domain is DVKVTQSSRYLVKRTGEKVFLECVQDMDHENMFWYRQDPGLGLRLIYFSYDVKMKEKGDIPEGYSVSREKKERFSLILESASTNQTSMYLCASSSGTGAGNTEAFFGQGTRLTVV.

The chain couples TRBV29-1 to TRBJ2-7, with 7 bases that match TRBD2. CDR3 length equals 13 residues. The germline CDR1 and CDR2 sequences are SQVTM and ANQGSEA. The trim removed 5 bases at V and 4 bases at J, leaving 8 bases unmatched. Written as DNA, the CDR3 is TGCAGCGTTCGGTCGGGGGGTTGGTACGAGCAGTACTTC. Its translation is CSVRSGGWYEQYF.

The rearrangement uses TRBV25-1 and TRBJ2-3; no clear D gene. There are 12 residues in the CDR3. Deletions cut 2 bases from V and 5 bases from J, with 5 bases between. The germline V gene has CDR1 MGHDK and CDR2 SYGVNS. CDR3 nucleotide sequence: TGTGCCAGCAGTGAAGTCGGAGATACGCAGTATTTT. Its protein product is CASSEVGDTQYF. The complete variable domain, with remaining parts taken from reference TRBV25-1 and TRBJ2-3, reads EADIYQTPRYLVIGTGKKITLECSQTMGHDKMYWYQQDPGMELHLIHYSYGVNSTEKGDLSSESTVSRIRTEHFPLTLESARPSHTSQYLCASSEVGDTQYFGPGTRLTVL.